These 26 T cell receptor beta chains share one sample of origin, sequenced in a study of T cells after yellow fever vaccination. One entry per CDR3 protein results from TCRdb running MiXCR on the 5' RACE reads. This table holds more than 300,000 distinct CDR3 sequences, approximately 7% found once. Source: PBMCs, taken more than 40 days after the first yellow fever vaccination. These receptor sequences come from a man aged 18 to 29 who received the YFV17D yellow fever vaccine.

Here the CDR3 DNA reads TGCAGTGCTAGAGATGTGACCCACCCTACGGGGGATACGCAGTATTTT. Protein: CSARDVTHPTGDTQYF. The chain combines TRBV20-1 with TRBJ2-3, with D perhaps TRBD2 (5 bases). The CDR3 contains 16 residues. Trimming cost V 0 bases and J 6 bases, with 19 bases left between them. Germline V gene data show CDR1 as DFQATT and CDR2 as SNEGSKA (reference sequence).

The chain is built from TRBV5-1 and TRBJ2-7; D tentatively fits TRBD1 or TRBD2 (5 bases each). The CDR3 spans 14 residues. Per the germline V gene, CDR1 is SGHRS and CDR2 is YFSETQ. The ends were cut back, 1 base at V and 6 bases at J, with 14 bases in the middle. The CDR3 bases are TGCGCCAGCAGCTTGTTGGGACCCCGAGGCGAGCAGTACGTC. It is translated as CASSLLGPRGEQYV.

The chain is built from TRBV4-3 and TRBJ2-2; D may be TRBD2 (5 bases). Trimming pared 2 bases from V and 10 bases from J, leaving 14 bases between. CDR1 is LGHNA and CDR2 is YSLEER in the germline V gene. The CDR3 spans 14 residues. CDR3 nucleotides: TGCGCCAGCAGCCAATCAGGTTGGGGAGTGGAGCTGTTTTTT. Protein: CASSQSGWGVELFF.

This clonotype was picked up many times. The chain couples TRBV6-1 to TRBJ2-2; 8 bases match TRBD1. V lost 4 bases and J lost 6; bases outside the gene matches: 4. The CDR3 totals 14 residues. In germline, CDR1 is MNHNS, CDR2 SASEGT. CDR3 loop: CASSARQGPGELFF. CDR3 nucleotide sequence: TGTGCCAGCAGTGCACGACAGGGGCCCGGGGAGCTGTTTTTT.

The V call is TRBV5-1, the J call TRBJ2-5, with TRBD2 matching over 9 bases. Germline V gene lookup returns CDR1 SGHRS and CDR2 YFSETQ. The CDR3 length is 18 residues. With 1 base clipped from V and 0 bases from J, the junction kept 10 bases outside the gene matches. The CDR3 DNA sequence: TGCGCCAGCAGCTTGATAAGGCTAGCGGGAACCTACCAAGAGACCCAGTACTTC. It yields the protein CASSLIRLAGTYQETQYF.

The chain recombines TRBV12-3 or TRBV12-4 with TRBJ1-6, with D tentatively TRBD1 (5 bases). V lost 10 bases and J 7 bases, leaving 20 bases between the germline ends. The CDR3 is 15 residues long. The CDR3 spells CATTLGGSMNSPLHF. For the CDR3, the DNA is TGTGCCACCACCTTGGGGGGTAGTATGAATTCACCCCTCCACTTT.

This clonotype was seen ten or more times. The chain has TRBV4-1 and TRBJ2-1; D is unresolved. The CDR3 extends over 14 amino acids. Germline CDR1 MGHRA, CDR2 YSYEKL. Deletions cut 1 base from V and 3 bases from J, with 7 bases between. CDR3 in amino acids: CASSQAGLYNEQFF. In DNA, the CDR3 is TGCGCCAGCAGCCAAGCGGGCCTCTACAATGAGCAGTTCTTC.

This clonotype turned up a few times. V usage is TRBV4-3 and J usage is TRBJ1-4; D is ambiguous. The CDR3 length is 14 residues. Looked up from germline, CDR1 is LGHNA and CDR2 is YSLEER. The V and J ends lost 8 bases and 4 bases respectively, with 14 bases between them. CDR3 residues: CASGTGPFNEKLFF. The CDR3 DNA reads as TGCGCCAGCGGCACCGGGCCCTTTAATGAAAAACTGTTTTTT.

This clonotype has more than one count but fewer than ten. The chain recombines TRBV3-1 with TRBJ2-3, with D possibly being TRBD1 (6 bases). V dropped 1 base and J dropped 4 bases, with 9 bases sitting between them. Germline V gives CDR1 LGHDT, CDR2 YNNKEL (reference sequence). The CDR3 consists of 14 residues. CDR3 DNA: TGTGCCAGCAGCCAAGGCTCAGGGGCAGATACGCAGTATTTT. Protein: CASSQGSGADTQYF.

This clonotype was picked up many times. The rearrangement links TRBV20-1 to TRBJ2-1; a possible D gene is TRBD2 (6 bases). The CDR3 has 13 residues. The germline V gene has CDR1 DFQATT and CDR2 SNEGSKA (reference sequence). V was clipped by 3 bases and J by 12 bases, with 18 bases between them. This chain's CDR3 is CSASGPNPGVQFF. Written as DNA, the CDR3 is TGCAGTGCTAGCGGCCCGAACCCGGGGGTGCAGTTCTTC.

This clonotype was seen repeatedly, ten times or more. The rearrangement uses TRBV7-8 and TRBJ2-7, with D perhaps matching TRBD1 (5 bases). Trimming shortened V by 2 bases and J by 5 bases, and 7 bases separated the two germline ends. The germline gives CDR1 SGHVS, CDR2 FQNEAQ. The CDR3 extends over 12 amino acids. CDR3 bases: TGTGCCAGCAGCTTACAGGGCAACGAGCAGTACTTC. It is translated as CASSLQGNEQYF. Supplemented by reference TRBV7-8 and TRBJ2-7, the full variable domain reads GAGVSQSPRYKVAKRGQDVALRCDPISGHVSLFWYQQALGQGPEFLTYFQNEAQLDKSGLPSDRFFAERPEGSVSTLKIQRTQQEDSAVYLCASSLQGNEQYFGPGTRLTVT.

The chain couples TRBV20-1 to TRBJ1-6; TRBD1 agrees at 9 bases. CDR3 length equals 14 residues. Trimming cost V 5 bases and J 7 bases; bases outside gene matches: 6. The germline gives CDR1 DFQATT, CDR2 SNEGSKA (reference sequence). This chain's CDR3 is CSAGGTGSNSPLHF. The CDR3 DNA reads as TGCAGTGCTGGGGGGACAGGGAGCAATTCACCCCTCCACTTT.

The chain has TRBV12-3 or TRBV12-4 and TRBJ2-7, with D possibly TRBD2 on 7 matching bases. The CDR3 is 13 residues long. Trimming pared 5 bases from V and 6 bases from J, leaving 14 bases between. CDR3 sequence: CASSEGGSFEQYV. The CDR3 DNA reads TGTGCCAGCAGTGAGGGGGGGTCTTTCGAGCAGTACGTC.

This CDR3 is CSVGRGNYEQYF. CDR3 DNA: TGCAGCGTTGGACGGGGAAACTACGAGCAGTACTTC. The chain combines TRBV29-1 with TRBJ2-7; possible D gene TRBD2, 5 bases. CDR3 size: 12 residues. Per the germline V gene, CDR1 is SQVTM and CDR2 is ANQGSEA. Trimming pared 4 bases from V and 3 bases from J, leaving 10 bases between.

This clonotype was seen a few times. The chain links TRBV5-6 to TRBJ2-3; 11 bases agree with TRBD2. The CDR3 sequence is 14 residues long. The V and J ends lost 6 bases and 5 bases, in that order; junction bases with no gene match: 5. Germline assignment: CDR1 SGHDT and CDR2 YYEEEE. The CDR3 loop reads CASTRLAGIDTQYF. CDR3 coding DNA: TGTGCCAGCACCAGACTAGCGGGGATAGATACGCAGTATTTT.

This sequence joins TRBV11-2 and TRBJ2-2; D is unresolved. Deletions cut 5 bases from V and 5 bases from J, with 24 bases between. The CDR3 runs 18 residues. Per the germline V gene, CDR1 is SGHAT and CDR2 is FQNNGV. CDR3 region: CASSRPVDLPSYTGELFF. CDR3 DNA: TGTGCCAGCAGCCGGCCGGTCGATCTTCCCTCGTATACCGGGGAGCTGTTTTTT. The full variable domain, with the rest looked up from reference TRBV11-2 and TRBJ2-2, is EAGVAQSPRYKIIEKRQSVAFWCNPISGHATLYWYQQILGQGPKLLIQFQNNGVVDDSQLPKDRFSAERLKGVDSTLKIQPAKLEDSAVYLCASSRPVDLPSYTGELFFGEGSRLTVL.

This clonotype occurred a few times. In DNA form, the CDR3 reads TGCGCCAGCAGCATGACAGAGGTCACTGAAGCTTTCTTT. Translation gives CASSMTEVTEAFF. The chain links TRBV5-1 to TRBJ1-1; D might be TRBD1 (5 bases). The germline V gene encodes CDR1 SGHRS and CDR2 YFSETQ. This CDR3 comprises 13 residues. V gave up 4 bases and J gave up 4 bases, with 11 bases separating them.

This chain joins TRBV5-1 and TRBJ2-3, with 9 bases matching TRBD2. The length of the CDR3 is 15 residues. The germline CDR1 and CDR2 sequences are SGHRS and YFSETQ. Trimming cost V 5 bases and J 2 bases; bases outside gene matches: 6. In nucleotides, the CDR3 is TGCGCCAGCAGGGCTAGCGGGGTGTCCACAGATACGCAGTATTTT. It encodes CASRASGVSTDTQYF.

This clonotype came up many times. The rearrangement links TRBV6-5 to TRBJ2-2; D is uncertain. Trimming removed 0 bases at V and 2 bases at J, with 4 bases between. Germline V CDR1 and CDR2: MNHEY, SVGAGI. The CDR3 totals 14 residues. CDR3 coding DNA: TGTGCCAGCAGTTACTCGAGAAACACCGGGGAGCTGTTTTTT. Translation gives CASSYSRNTGELFF.

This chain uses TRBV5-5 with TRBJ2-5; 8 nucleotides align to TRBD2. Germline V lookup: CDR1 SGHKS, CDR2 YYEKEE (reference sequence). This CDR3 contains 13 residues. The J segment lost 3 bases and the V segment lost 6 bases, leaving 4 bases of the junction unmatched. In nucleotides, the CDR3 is TGTGCCAGCAACCCGGGAGGGGAAGAGACCCAGTACTTC. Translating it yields CASNPGGEETQYF.

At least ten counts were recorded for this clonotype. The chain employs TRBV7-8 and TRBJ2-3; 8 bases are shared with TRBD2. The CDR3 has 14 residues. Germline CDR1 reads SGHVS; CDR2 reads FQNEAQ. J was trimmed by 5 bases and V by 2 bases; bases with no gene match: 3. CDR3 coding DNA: TGTGCCAGCAGCTTACCGGGGGGGCAAGATACGCAGTATTTT. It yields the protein CASSLPGGQDTQYF.

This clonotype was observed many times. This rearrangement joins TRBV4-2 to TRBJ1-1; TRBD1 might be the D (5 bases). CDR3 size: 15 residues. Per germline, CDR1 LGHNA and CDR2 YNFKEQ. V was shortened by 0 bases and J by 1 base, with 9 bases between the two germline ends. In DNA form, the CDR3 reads TGTGCCAGCAGCCAAGATGATGGGGGGAACACTGAAGCTTTCTTT. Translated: CASSQDDGGNTEAFF.

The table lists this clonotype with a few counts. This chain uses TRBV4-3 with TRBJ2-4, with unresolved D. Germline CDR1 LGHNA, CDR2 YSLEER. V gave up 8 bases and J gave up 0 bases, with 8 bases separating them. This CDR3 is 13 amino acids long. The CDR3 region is CASGWGAKNIQYF. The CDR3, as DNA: TGCGCCAGCGGCTGGGGAGCCAAAAACATTCAGTACTTC.

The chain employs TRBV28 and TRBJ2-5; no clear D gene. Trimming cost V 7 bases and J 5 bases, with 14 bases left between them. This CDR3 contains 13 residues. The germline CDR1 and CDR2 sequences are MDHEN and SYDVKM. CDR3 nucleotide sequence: TGTGCCAGCACCCCCCATCGGATGGAGACCCAGTACTTC. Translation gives CASTPHRMETQYF.

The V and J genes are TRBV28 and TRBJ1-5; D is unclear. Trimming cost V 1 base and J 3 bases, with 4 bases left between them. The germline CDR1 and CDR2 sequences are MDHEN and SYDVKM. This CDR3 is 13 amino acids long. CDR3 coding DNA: TGTGCCAGCAGTTTATTCCTCAATCAGCCCCAGCATTTT. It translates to CASSLFLNQPQHF.

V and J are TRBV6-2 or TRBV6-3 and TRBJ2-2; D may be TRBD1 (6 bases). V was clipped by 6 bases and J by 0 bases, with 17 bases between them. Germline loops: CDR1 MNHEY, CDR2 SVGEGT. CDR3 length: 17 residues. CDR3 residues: CASSRPRDKANTGELFF. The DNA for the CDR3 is TGTGCCAGCAGCCGACCCCGGGACAAAGCGAACACCGGGGAGCTGTTTTTT.